This entry lists 9 T cell receptor beta chains sequenced from one sample in a study of T cells in Graves' hyperthyroidism and ophthalmopathy. Authors of the study amplified TCR beta CDR3 regions from RNA transcripts. The HTBI primer set served for first-round RT-PCR of the TCR CDR3. A single record per CDR3 protein comes from TCRdb applying MiXCR to the multiplex PCR reads. This table holds over 500,000 distinct CDR3 sequences, approximately 17% found once. The sequenced material came from blood. These receptors came from a woman aged 18-29 years with Graves' ophthalmopathy.

This chain links TRBV5-6 with TRBJ1-1; D call uncertain. Trimming stripped 4 bases from V and 1 base from J, with 11 bases between. CDR1 and CDR2 (germline): SGHDT, YYEEEE. This CDR3 comprises 14 residues. The DNA for the CDR3 is TGTGCCAGCAGCACCGACAAGACGAACACTGAAGCTTTCTTT. Amino acid sequence: CASSTDKTNTEAFF.

At least ten counts were recorded for this clonotype. The V gene is TRBV14, the J gene TRBJ2-7; 8 positions match TRBD1. Germline CDR1 is SGHDN and CDR2 is FVKESK. With 4 bases clipped from V and 3 bases from J, the junction kept 8 bases outside the gene matches. This CDR3 contains 15 residues. The CDR3 region is CASSPADRGYYEQYF. For the CDR3, the DNA is TGTGCCAGCAGCCCAGCCGACAGGGGATACTACGAGCAGTACTTC.

This clonotype was recorded many times. The rearrangement uses TRBV11-2 and TRBJ2-5, with TRBD1 matching over 7 bases. Looked up from germline, CDR1 is SGHAT and CDR2 is FQNNGV. The CDR3 totals 15 residues. V dropped 6 bases and J dropped 4; count of bases not matched to a gene: 11. CDR3 DNA: TGTGCCAGCAGACCCATTCGATACAGGGGAGAGACCCAGTACTTC. It translates to CASRPIRYRGETQYF. Based on the CDR3 plus reference TRBV11-2 and TRBJ2-5, the full variable domain is EAGVAQSPRYKIIEKRQSVAFWCNPISGHATLYWYQQILGQGPKLLIQFQNNGVVDDSQLPKDRFSAERLKGVDSTLKIQPAKLEDSAVYLCASRPIRYRGETQYFGPGTRLLVL.

This clonotype was detected only a few times. The junction does not match germline at one end; this may be a read error. This chain uses TRBV7-7 with TRBJ1-5, with D unresolved. This CDR3 is 13 amino acids long. Germline CDR1 and CDR2: SSHAT and FNYEAQ (reference sequence). The CDR3, as DNA: TGTGCTAGCAGTTCTAAGGTAAATCAGCCCCAGCATTTT. It is translated as CASSSKVNQPQHF.

In this sample, this clonotype turned up a few times. A much larger clone differs from this one at a single base, so this may be a read error. This likely comes from a read error, as the CDR3 has no conserved phenylalanine or tryptophan at its end. The chain carries TRBV6-1 and TRBJ2-7; the match to TRBD1 covers 8 bases. This CDR3 is built from 15 residues. Germline CDR1 MNHNS, CDR2 SASEGT. The trim removed 6 bases at V and 0 bases at J, leaving 7 bases unmatched. CDR3 sequence (DNA): TGTGCCAGCAGCCCGGACAGGGCGAGCTCCTACGAGCAGTACCTC. This codes for CASSPDRASSYEQYL.

This clonotype occurred many times. The rearrangement joins TRBV5-4 to TRBJ2-2; 9 positions agree with TRBD1. Germline trimming cut 4 bases from V and 6 bases from J; bases unmatched to any gene: 10. Germline values: CDR1 SGHNT, CDR2 YYREEE (reference sequence). This CDR3 contains 16 residues. The chain's CDR3 is CASSDNRGRGSGELFF. For the CDR3, the DNA is TGTGCCAGCAGCGACAACAGGGGGCGAGGTTCCGGGGAGCTGTTTTTT.

This chain joins TRBV13 and TRBJ2-1, with 11 bases lining up with TRBD1. V was clipped by 5 bases and J by 13 bases; unmatched bases: 13. In germline, CDR1 is PRHDT, CDR2 FYEKMQ (reference sequence). The CDR3 has 15 residues. DNA for the CDR3: TGTGCCAGCAGCGTAAATCCGGGACAGGGGGTGGAACAGTTCTTC. It codes for CASSVNPGQGVEQFF.

At least ten counts were recorded for this clonotype. The genes are TRBV5-5 and TRBJ2-2; 10 bases map to TRBD2. CDR1 is SGHKS and CDR2 is YYEKEE in the germline V gene (reference sequence). The V segment lost 4 bases and the J segment 8 bases; nucleotides outside the gene matches: 20. The CDR3 runs 19 residues. The CDR3 here is CASSPVKASGGPSEGELFF. CDR3 DNA: TGTGCCAGCAGCCCGGTGAAAGCTAGCGGGGGACCCTCAGAAGGGGAGCTGTTTTTT. The full variable domain, completed using reference TRBV5-5 and TRBJ2-2, is DAGVTQSPTHLIKTRGQQVTLRCSPISGHKSVSWYQQVLGQGPQFIFQYYEKEERGRGNFPDRFSARQFPNYSSELNVNALLLGDSALYLCASSPVKASGGPSEGELFFGEGSRLTVL.

This chain joins TRBV7-3 and TRBJ2-1; D gene ambiguous. CDR3 size: 13 residues. In germline, CDR1 is SGHTA, CDR2 FQGTGA. The V end was cut by 3 bases, the J end by 5 bases, with 8 bases between. Written as DNA, the CDR3 is TGTGCCAGCAGCTTTGAAGCTCACAATGAGCAGTTCTTC. Translation gives CASSFEAHNEQFF.